The 22 T cell receptor beta chains presented below share a single source sample, sequenced in a study of CD8+ T cells in alopecia areata. Extraction and reverse transcription of RNA yielded cDNA as the sequencing template. Repertoires were generated with immunoSEQ multiplex PCR, while TCRdb's copy carries only in-frame clones and drops some. The sample yields more than 100,000 clones, roughly 61% seen once. Specimen: CD4+ T cells sorted from blood, collected at week 0. The receptors originated from a human donor with alopecia areata.

The chain links TRBV2 to TRBJ1-2, with 9 bases identical to TRBD1. CDR1 is SNHLY and CDR2 is FYNNEI in the germline V gene. The CDR3 is 19 amino acids. V was clipped by 3 bases and J by 4 bases; unmatched bases: 18. The DNA for the CDR3 is TGTGCCAGCAGTGAGGGGTTCCGCAGGACAGGGGCCGGGCTCTATGGCTACACCTTC. This sequence encodes CASSEGFRRTGAGLYGYTF. Full variable domain (rest looked up from reference TRBV2 and TRBJ1-2): EPEVTQTPSHQVTQMGQEVILRCVPISNHLYFYWYRQILGQKVEFLVSFYNNEISEKSEIFDDQFSVERPDGSNFTLKIRSTKLEDSAMYFCASSEGFRRTGAGLYGYTFGSGTRLTVV.

The sample holds a few counts of this clone. The chain recombines TRBV7-6 with TRBJ2-3, with D possibly matching TRBD1 (6 bases). The V gene lost 5 bases and the J gene lost 4 bases, with 13 bases spanning the gap. This CDR3 contains 14 residues. Germline CDR1 and CDR2: SGHVS and FNYEAQ. The CDR3 nucleotides read TGTGCCAGCAGCCCTACGAGGGGGTCAGATACGCAGTATTTT. Residues: CASSPTRGSDTQYF.

This chain links TRBV7-6 with TRBJ2-5; a possible D gene is TRBD2 (5 bases). Germline assignment: CDR1 SGHVS and CDR2 FNYEAQ. Trimming pared 1 base from V and 1 base from J, leaving 19 bases between. The CDR3 is 18 amino acids. The chain's CDR3 is CASSLGVGRGSGQETQYF. As DNA, the CDR3 is TGTGCCAGCAGCTTAGGTGTAGGCCGGGGTTCCGGCCAAGAGACCCAGTACTTC.

The rearrangement joins TRBV2 to TRBJ2-7, with D perhaps matching TRBD1 (6 bases). Between the trimmed V and J ends, which lost 4 bases and 7 bases, there was a span of 8 bases. The CDR3 sequence is 11 residues long. Germline values: CDR1 SNHLY, CDR2 FYNNEI. The CDR3 DNA reads TGTGCCAGCAGTGTCGACAGGGAGCAGTACTTC. Its protein is CASSVDREQYF.

This clone was seen a few times. The chain carries TRBV12-5 and TRBJ1-1; D uncertain. The germline V gene has CDR1 LGHNT and CDR2 FRNRAP. With 1 base removed from V and 6 bases from J, the gap between germline ends came to 6 bases. This CDR3 has 12 residues. Written as DNA, the CDR3 is TGTGCTAGTGGTTTGGCCGGTTCTGAAGCTTTCTTT. Translation gives CASGLAGSEAFF.

J is TRBJ1-2 and V is TRBV9; D unresolved. The V gene's germline CDR1 is SGDLS and CDR2 YYNGEE. Trimming removed 1 base at V and 2 bases at J, with 9 bases between. The CDR3 totals 14 residues. Written as DNA, the CDR3 is TGTGCCAGCAGCGTAATGGGATCCAACTATGGCTACACCTTC. Translation: CASSVMGSNYGYTF.

V is TRBV2 and J is TRBJ1-2, with 7 bases fitting TRBD1. Germline CDR1 is SNHLY and CDR2 is FYNNEI. This CDR3 comprises 18 residues. V trimming: 9 bases; J trimming: 0 bases; junction bases outside the gene matches: 19. The CDR3 DNA reads as TGTGCCAGGACAGGGACGGCGTCAGCCCAGCGGGCTAACTATGGCTACACCTTC. It translates to CARTGTASAQRANYGYTF.

The chain links TRBV30 to TRBJ1-4, with D possibly being TRBD1 (6 bases). This CDR3 spans 15 amino acids. Germline CDR1 reads GTSNPN; CDR2 reads SVGIG (reference sequence). Trimming shortened V by 2 bases and J by 7 bases, and 17 bases separated the two germline ends. The CDR3 is CAWSPSDRRGEKLFF. Here the CDR3 DNA reads TGTGCCTGGAGTCCATCTGACAGGCGGGGTGAAAAACTGTTTTTT.

The rearrangement links TRBV4-1 to TRBJ1-2, with D tentatively TRBD1 (5 bases). Germline-derived CDR1 and CDR2 are MGHRA and YSYEKL. The CDR3 length is 16 residues. V was pared by 0 bases and J by 2 bases, with 13 bases between. The CDR3 reads CASSQDWGGSNYGYTF. The CDR3 nucleotides read TGCGCCAGCAGCCAAGATTGGGGCGGGAGCAACTATGGCTACACCTTC.

The chain combines TRBV19 with TRBJ1-5; possible D gene TRBD1, 5 bases. V was pared by 5 bases and J by 7 bases, with 15 bases between. Germline V gives CDR1 LNHDA, CDR2 SQIVND (reference sequence). The CDR3 runs to 14 residues. The CDR3 nucleotides are TGTGCCAGTAGTTACGACAGAGTCAGCCAGCCCCAGCATTTT. Translated, it gives CASSYDRVSQPQHF.

This chain links TRBV11-2 with TRBJ1-1; D is perhaps TRBD1 (5 bases). Germline values: CDR1 SGHAT, CDR2 FQNNGV. V dropped 0 bases and J dropped 11 bases, with 13 bases sitting between them. The CDR3 covers 13 residues. CDR3 DNA sequence: TGTGCCAGCAGCTTAGATCTCCAGGGTACGGCTTTCTTT. It translates to CASSLDLQGTAFF.

V is TRBV10-3 and J is TRBJ2-7; a possible D gene is TRBD2 (5 bases). V shed 5 bases and J shed 0 bases, with 14 bases lying between them. This CDR3 has 15 amino acids. CDR1 ENHRY and CDR2 SYGVKD come from the germline V gene. The DNA of the CDR3 is TGTGCCATCAGTACGAGCGGACCTAACTCCTACGAGCAGTACTTC. It is translated as CAISTSGPNSYEQYF.

The chain carries TRBV5-1 and TRBJ1-2; 10 bases fit TRBD1. CDR3 length: 15 amino acids. Trimming at V came to 2 bases and at J to 4 bases, leaving 5 bases not matched to a gene. CDR1 is SGHRS, CDR2 YFSETQ, per germline. CDR3 residues: CASSFSGQGTYGYTF. The DNA of the CDR3 is TGCGCCAGCAGCTTTTCGGGACAGGGGACCTATGGCTACACCTTC.

The chain links TRBV5-1 to TRBJ2-7, with a possible D match to TRBD1 (6 bases). This CDR3 spans 14 amino acids. Germline V gives CDR1 SGHRS, CDR2 YFSETQ. V lost 0 bases and J 3 bases, leaving 10 bases between the germline ends. Here the CDR3 DNA reads TGCGCCAGCAGCTTGGGCGACAGGATCTACGAGCAGTACTTC. Its protein is CASSLGDRIYEQYF.

The chain carries TRBV9 and TRBJ1-1; no clear D. The length of the CDR3 is 16 residues. Germline V gene lookup returns CDR1 SGDLS and CDR2 YYNGEE. V lost 0 bases to trimming and J lost 3 bases, with 15 bases between them. The chain's CDR3 is CASSVDPGVEYTEAFF. As DNA, the CDR3 is TGTGCCAGCAGCGTAGATCCTGGGGTAGAATACACTGAAGCTTTCTTT.

The V and J genes are TRBV30 and TRBJ2-7; D uncertain. Trimming removed 0 bases at V and 5 bases at J, with 8 bases between. The CDR3 extends over 12 amino acids. Germline loops: CDR1 GTSNPN, CDR2 SVGIG (reference sequence). Written as DNA, the CDR3 is TGTGCCTGGAGTGTGGTCGCGCACGAGCAGTACTTC. Encoded protein: CAWSVVAHEQYF.

This chain joins TRBV27 and TRBJ2-3; 11 bases agree with TRBD2. The germline gives CDR1 MNHEY, CDR2 SMNVEV (reference sequence). V lost 3 bases to trimming and J lost 4 bases; unmatched junction nucleotides: 3. This CDR3 region has 15 residues. Here the CDR3 reads CASSFSGRASDTQYF. The CDR3 DNA reads as TGTGCCAGCAGTTTTAGCGGGAGGGCCTCAGATACGCAGTATTTT.

This sequence joins TRBV2 and TRBJ1-1; D not resolved. Trimming pared 2 bases from V and 1 base from J, leaving 11 bases between. The CDR3 loop spans 15 amino acids. Germline assignment: CDR1 SNHLY and CDR2 FYNNEI. The CDR3 DNA follows: TGTGCCAGCAGTGAAAACCGGGCAGGGAACACTGAAGCTTTCTTT. This encodes CASSENRAGNTEAFF.

In DNA form, the CDR3 reads TGTGCCAGCACTGGGACAGGGACTTATGGCTACACCTTC. As protein: CASTGTGTYGYTF. V and J are TRBV28 and TRBJ1-2; 9 bases fit TRBD1. V trimming: 7 bases; J trimming: 5 bases; junction bases outside the gene matches: 5. The germline V gene has CDR1 MDHEN and CDR2 SYDVKM. CDR3 length: 13 amino acids.

In its sample, this clone was seen once. The chain couples TRBV5-1 to TRBJ2-3, with D possibly being TRBD2 (6 bases). V dropped 1 base and J dropped 6 bases, with 12 bases sitting between them. The CDR3 covers 14 residues. Germline V gives CDR1 SGHRS, CDR2 YFSETQ. As DNA, the CDR3 is TGCGCCAGCAGCTTGCGGGGGATCCGTGATACGCAGTATTTT. Its translation: CASSLRGIRDTQYF.

This clone was seen a handful of times. The chain combines TRBV7-2 with TRBJ2-7, with 8 bases identical to TRBD1. Germline V gene data show CDR1 as SGHTA and CDR2 as FQGNSA. CDR3 length: 17 amino acids. V was clipped by 5 bases and J by 4 bases; unmatched bases: 16. CDR3 sequence (DNA): TGTGCCAGCAGCACCACCGGACAGGGACCTCGAGATTACGAGCAGTACTTC. Translating it yields CASSTTGQGPRDYEQYF.

The rearrangement links TRBV7-2 to TRBJ2-3; the match to TRBD2 covers 11 bases. Germline CDR1 is SGHTA and CDR2 is FQGNSA. The CDR3 has 15 amino acids. Trimming took 5 bases from V and 4 from J; bases not matched to a gene: 5. The CDR3 reads CASSVLAGVADTQYF. The CDR3 bases are TGTGCCAGCAGCGTACTAGCGGGAGTGGCAGATACGCAGTATTTT.